Shown below are 10 T cell receptor beta chains from a single sample sequenced in a study of T cells in tuberculosis. Only in-frame clones appear in the TCRdb table, and some are missing; sequencing was by immunoSEQ multiplex PCR. The sample shows 30,000 to 35,000 clones, approximately 89% of them seen only once. Time point indicated: new active TB diagnosis, blood taken before or within 7 days of starting treatment. The source was PBMCs, collected at tuberculosis diagnosis. The receptors were sampled from an adult with tuberculosis.

This chain connects TRBV5-1 to TRBJ2-1; TRBD2 might be the D (6 bases). Trimming removed 0 bases from V and 3 bases from J, with 13 bases in between. Germline V gives CDR1 SGHRS, CDR2 YFSETQ. The CDR3 is 16 residues long. The CDR3 sequence: CASSLGAGGLYNEQFF. Here the CDR3 DNA reads TGCGCCAGCAGCTTGGGTGCCGGGGGACTCTACAATGAGCAGTTCTTC.

The chain links TRBV15 to TRBJ1-2, with 8 positions matching TRBD1. Germline CDR1 and CDR2: LNHNV and YYDKDF (reference sequence). With 7 bases clipped from V and 4 bases from J, the junction kept 5 bases outside the gene matches. This CDR3 contains 13 residues. CDR3 sequence: CATTPGGVYGYTF. The CDR3 DNA sequence: TGTGCCACCACTCCAGGGGGCGTCTATGGCTACACCTTC.

The gene calls are TRBV11-2 and TRBJ2-7; 9 bases agree with TRBD2. With V trimmed by 1 base and J by 12 bases, 7 bases remained unmatched. The CDR3 covers 13 residues. Per the germline V gene, CDR1 is SGHAT and CDR2 is FQNNGV. The CDR3: CASSLGPSGATYV. In nucleotides, the CDR3 is TGTGCCAGCAGCTTAGGACCTAGCGGGGCGACGTACGTC.

The chain employs TRBV5-6 and TRBJ1-3, with D unclear. This CDR3 region has 17 residues. CDR1 and CDR2 from the germline V gene are SGHDT and YYEEEE. Trimming left V 4 bases short and J 2 bases short, with 19 bases between. CDR3 amino acids: CASSAAGSRGAGNTIYF. CDR3 DNA: TGTGCCAGCAGCGCGGCAGGTAGTCGGGGAGCTGGAAACACCATATATTTT.

The chain carries TRBV28 and TRBJ2-3; 11 bases are a match to TRBD2. This CDR3 is built from 15 residues. V shed 4 bases, J shed 4 bases, and the junction held 4 bases outside the gene matches. Germline V gives CDR1 MDHEN, CDR2 SYDVKM. The CDR3 DNA follows: TGTGCCAGCAGTTCCGGGACTAGCGGACCAGATACGCAGTATTTT. Protein: CASSSGTSGPDTQYF.

The chain is built from TRBV9 and TRBJ2-3; the match to TRBD2 covers 10 bases. Germline assignment: CDR1 SGDLS and CDR2 YYNGEE. The V and J ends lost 2 bases and 4 bases, in that order; junction bases with no gene match: 10. The CDR3 totals 17 residues. The CDR3 DNA sequence: TGTGCCAGCAGCGTTCCGGCTAGCGGGGGAGTCTCAGATACGCAGTATTTT. Protein sequence: CASSVPASGGVSDTQYF.

The chain carries TRBV18 and TRBJ2-2; the D is unclear. V was trimmed by 3 bases and J by 4 bases, leaving 27 bases between them. The CDR3 loop spans 20 amino acids. Germline CDR1 reads KGHSH; CDR2 reads LQKENI. The CDR3 sequence is CASSPPGRVRLNYGTGELFF. The CDR3 DNA reads as TGTGCCAGCTCACCCCCCGGCCGGGTAAGACTGAACTATGGCACCGGGGAGCTGTTTTTT.

V gene TRBV13 combines with J gene TRBJ1-4, with D tentatively TRBD1 (5 bases). From germline, CDR1 is PRHDT and CDR2 FYEKMQ (reference sequence). The CDR3 length is 17 residues. Trimming shortened V by 2 bases and J by 7 bases, and 20 bases separated the two germline ends. CDR3 bases: TGTGCCAGCAGCTTATGGGCAGGACAAAAGCGAAGTGAAAAACTGTTTTTT. This gives the protein CASSLWAGQKRSEKLFF.

The sample holds a few counts of this clone. The chain couples TRBV4-3 to TRBJ2-1; maybe TRBD2 (5 bases). The CDR3 extends over 13 amino acids. Trimming shortened V by 4 bases and J by 9 bases, and 13 bases separated the two germline ends. Per the germline V gene, CDR1 is LGHNA and CDR2 is YSLEER. The CDR3 nucleotides read TGCGCCAGCAGCCGCGAGCCAGAGGGTGAGCAGTTCTTC. The encoded protein is CASSREPEGEQFF.

With respect to this clone: This may be a read error, as it is one base from a much larger clone. This chain links TRBV6-1 with TRBJ1-2, with 7 nucleotides matching TRBD1. The CDR3 spans 15 residues. Germline values: CDR1 MNHNS, CDR2 SASEGT. This CDR3 is CAGSEHVGGGYGYTF. CDR3 in DNA: TGTGCCGGCAGTGAACACGTAGGGGGCGGGTATGGCTACACCTTC.